This T cell receptor beta chain was observed in a study of blood T cell repertoires in COVID-19. This table comes from immunoSEQ multiplex PCR, and its TCRdb copy is limited to in-frame clones, with some not included. Seen here are fewer than 300,000 clones, roughly 90% observed once, and the top ten hold 1% to 1.3%. Germline V CDR1 and CDR2: SNHLY, FYNNEI. V shed 8 bases, J shed 3 bases, and the junction held 11 bases outside the gene matches. CDR3 size: 15 residues. Grouping used clinical history reported by participants in a survey and questionnaire. The TCR sequence derives from a woman aged 25 to 45 who had recovered from COVID-19. Material for sequencing was PBMCs or T cells enriched from blood (not recorded which). The rearrangement uses TRBV2 and TRBJ2-3; 7 positions match TRBD2. In nucleotides, the CDR3 is TGTGCCAGCTCCGGGGGGAACTACCTAACAGATACGCAGTATTTT. Amino acids: CASSGGNYLTDTQYF.